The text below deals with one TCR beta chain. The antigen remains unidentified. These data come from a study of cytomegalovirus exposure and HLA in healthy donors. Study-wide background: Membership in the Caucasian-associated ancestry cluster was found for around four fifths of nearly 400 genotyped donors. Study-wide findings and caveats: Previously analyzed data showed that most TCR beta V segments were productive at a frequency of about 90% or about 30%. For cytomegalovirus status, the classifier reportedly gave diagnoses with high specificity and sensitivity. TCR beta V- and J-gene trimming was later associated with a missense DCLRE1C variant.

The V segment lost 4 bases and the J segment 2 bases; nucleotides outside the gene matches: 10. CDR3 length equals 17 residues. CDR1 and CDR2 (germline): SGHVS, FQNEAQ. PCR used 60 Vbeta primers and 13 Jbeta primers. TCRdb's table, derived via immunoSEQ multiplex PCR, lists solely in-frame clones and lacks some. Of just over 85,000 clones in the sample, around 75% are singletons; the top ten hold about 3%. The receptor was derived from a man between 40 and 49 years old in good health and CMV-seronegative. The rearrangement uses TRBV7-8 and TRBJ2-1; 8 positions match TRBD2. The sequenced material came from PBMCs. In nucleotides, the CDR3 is TGTGCCAGCAGCTCGCGGACTAGCCTTACCCCCTACAATGAGCAGTTCTTC. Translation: CASSSRTSLTPYNEQFF.